This T cell receptor beta chain emerged from a study of cytomegalovirus exposure and HLA in healthy donors. Sequenced by immunoSEQ multiplex PCR; TCRdb stores in-frame clones only, minus some. In the table there are 150,000 to 200,000 clones, about nine tenths of which are singletons. The sequence was obtained from a woman younger than 35 in good health and CMV-seropositive. The sample consisted of PBMCs.

The CDR3 sequence is CSARIGDEQYF. CDR3 nucleotide sequence: TGCAGTGCTAGAATAGGGGACGAGCAGTACTTC. The rearrangement uses TRBV20-1 and TRBJ2-7; D perhaps matches TRBD1 (5 bases). V shed 2 bases and J shed 5 bases, with 7 bases lying between them. Germline lookup yields CDR1 DFQATT and CDR2 SNEGSKA (reference sequence). CDR3 size: 11 residues.